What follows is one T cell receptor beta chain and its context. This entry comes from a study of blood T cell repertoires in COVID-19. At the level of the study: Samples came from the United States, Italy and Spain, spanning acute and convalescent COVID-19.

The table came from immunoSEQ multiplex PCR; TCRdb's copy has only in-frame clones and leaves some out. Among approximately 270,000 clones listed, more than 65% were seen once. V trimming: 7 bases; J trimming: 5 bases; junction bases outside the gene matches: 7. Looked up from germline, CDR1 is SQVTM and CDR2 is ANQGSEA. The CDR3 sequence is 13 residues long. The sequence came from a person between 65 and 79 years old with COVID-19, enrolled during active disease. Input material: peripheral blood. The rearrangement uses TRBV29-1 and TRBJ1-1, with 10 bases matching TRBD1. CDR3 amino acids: CSARTGGDTEAFF. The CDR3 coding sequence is TGCAGCGCTAGGACAGGGGGAGATACTGAAGCTTTCTTT.